The source of this TCR beta chain is a study of T cell responses to AZD1222 COVID-19 vaccine. This clone appeared a few times. This CDR3 has 14 amino acids. CDR1 is MNHNS and CDR2 is SASEGT in the germline V gene. Trimming stripped 3 bases from V and 0 bases from J, with 8 bases between. Sequencing was performed with immunoSEQ multiplex PCR; in TCRdb, only in-frame clones are kept and a portion is missing. The sample carries some 130,000 clones, 70% to 90% recorded once. The clonotype originates from an adult in good health. The sequences come from peripheral blood, collected on day 0 of AZD1222 vaccination. The chain recombines TRBV6-1 with TRBJ1-2; TRBD1 is a possible D gene (5 bases). CDR3 sequence (DNA): TGTGCCAGCAGTGACAGGGCAACTAACTATGGCTACACCTTC. It yields the protein CASSDRATNYGYTF.